These T cell receptor beta chains were read from a single sample in a study of CD8+CD57+ T cells in acquired aplastic anemia. Via MiXCR, TCRdb re-called the reads, giving one row per CDR3 protein. This table has about 220,000 distinct CDR3 sequences, around 45% appearing once. Sequencing used sorted CD4+, CD8+, or CD8+CD57+ T cells (not recorded which) from PBMCs. The receptors here all came from a human donor with aplastic anemia. The CDR3 runs from the conserved cysteine through the conserved F or W. The D gene is left open where the match is weak. Clone size is stated in some rows and not others, as once, few, many or a class when expanded.

TRBJ1-5,-,TRBV20-1,few,CSVSASPGQPQHF,TGCAGTGTGTCGGCCAGTCCCGGTCAGCCCCAGCATTTT
TRBJ2-1,TRBD2,TRBV20-1,-,CSARDLAGGDNEQFF,TGCAGTGCTAGAGATCTGGCGGGGGGGGACAATGAGCAGTTCTTC
TRBJ2-3,-,TRBV9,many,CASSVAERGWDTQYF,TGTGCCAGCAGCGTAGCGGAACGGGGGTGGGATACGCAGTATTTT
TRBJ2-1,TRBD2,TRBV20-1,-,CSAGIAGGPRLF,TGCAGTGCGGGTATAGCGGGAGGCCCAAGGCTCTTC
TRBJ2-1,-,TRBV7-9,many,CASSLVLGDNEQFF,TGTGCCAGCAGCTTAGTACTAGGCGACAATGAGCAGTTCTTC
TRBJ2-5,TRBD2,TRBV7-9,-,CASSKQQGLAGEQETQYF,TGTGCCAGCAGCAAACAACAGGGACTAGCGGGAGAACAAGAGACCCAGTACTTC
TRBJ2-1,-,TRBV6-6,many,CASGRSSYNEQFF,TGTGCCAGCGGGCGGAGCTCCTACAATGAGCAGTTCTTC
TRBJ1-2,-,TRBV2,once,CASSEDNRVNGYTF,TGTGCCAGCAGTGAAGATAACAGGGTCAATGGCTACACCTTC
TRBJ2-7,-,TRBV2,many,CASRGSERVLPYEQYF,TGTGCCAGCAGGGGGTCTGAAAGGGTCCTCCCCTACGAGCAGTACTTC
TRBJ2-2,-,TRBV24-1,few,CATSDVRDTGELFF,TGTGCCACCAGTGATGTGCGGGACACCGGGGAGCTGTTTTTT
TRBJ1-3,-,TRBV12-3/TRBV12-4,-,CASSPDRRNTIYF,TGTGCCAGCAGCCCGGATCGGCGAAACACCATATATTTT
TRBJ2-7,TRBD1,TRBV10-3,many,CAISSGDRPYEQYF,TGTGCCATCAGTTCCGGGGACAGGCCCTACGAGCAGTACTTC
TRBJ2-7,-,TRBV11-2,few,CASSPSDTVSYEQYF,TGTGCCAGCAGCCCTTCCGACACCGTATCCTACGAGCAGTACTTC
TRBJ2-1,-,TRBV4-3,few,CASSQVFPTGPQRNEQFF,TGCGCCAGCAGCCAAGTATTCCCGACAGGCCCCCAACGGAATGAGCAGTTCTTC
TRBJ1-1,-,TRBV3-1,few,CASSQAPGDFHTEAFF,TGTGCCAGCAGCCAAGCCCCAGGGGACTTTCACACTGAAGCTTTCTTT
TRBJ2-6,-,TRBV18,-,CASSPVGRFQSGAHVLTF,TGTGCCAGCTCACCAGTGGGCAGATTTCAATCCGGGGCCCACGTCCTGACTTTC
TRBJ1-1,TRBD1,TRBV20-1,many,CSARRLSGGVLATEAFF,TGCAGTGCTAGACGGCTCTCAGGGGGCGTCCTGGCCACTGAAGCTTTCTTT
TRBJ2-7,-,TRBV28,-,CASSLLYFEQYF,TGTGCCAGCAGTTTATTATACTTCGAGCAGTACTTC
TRBJ1-5,-,TRBV20-1,many,CSAREGGNSNQPQHF,TGCAGTGCTAGAGAGGGGGGGAATAGCAATCAGCCCCAGCATTTT
TRBJ2-7,-,TRBV20-1,-,CSARGVAEYEQYF,TGCAGTGCTAGGGGGGTAGCGGAATACGAGCAGTACTTC
TRBJ1-2,-,TRBV7-9,-,CAIKAGVGTRCNYGYTF,TGTGCCATCAAAGCGGGAGTCGGGACCAGGTGCAACTATGGCTACACCTTC
TRBJ2-5,TRBD2,TRBV7-8,-,CASSLVGRGGETQYF,TGTGCCAGCAGCTTAGTGGGGAGGGGTGGAGAGACCCAGTACTTC
TRBJ2-1,-,TRBV7-9,many,CASSFSPDGSRDEQFF,TGTGCCAGCAGCTTCTCCCCCGATGGGAGTAGGGATGAGCAGTTCTTC
TRBJ2-1,TRBD2,TRBV10-3,-,CASSLGAGGVEQFF,TGTGCCAGCAGTTTGGGCGCGGGAGGGGTTGAGCAGTTCTTC
TRBJ1-3,TRBD1,TRBV9,many,CASSGDRDRDTIYF,TGTGCCAGCAGCGGGGACAGGGACAGGGACACCATATATTTT
TRBJ1-5,-,TRBV28,few,CASSQRQSGQPQHF,TGTGCCAGCAGCCAGAGACAGAGTGGTCAGCCCCAGCATTTT
TRBJ2-7,TRBD1,TRBV9,-,CASSSSGTGRERYEQYF,TGTGCCAGCAGCTCCTCAGGGACAGGGAGGGAGAGGTACGAGCAGTACTTC
TRBJ1-1,-,TRBV15,many,CATSRGSQGMNTEAFF,TGTGCCACCAGCAGAGGGTCCCAGGGGATGAACACTGAAGCTTTCTTT
TRBJ1-1,-,TRBV19,many,CASSTRGADAEAFF,TGTGCCAGTAGTACTCGGGGCGCGGACGCTGAAGCTTTCTTT
TRBJ1-1,-,TRBV27,few,CASRTGAAEAFF,TGTGCCAGCAGAACTGGGGCGGCTGAAGCTTTCTTT
TRBJ1-1,TRBD1,TRBV2,few,CASSEGQGPNTEAFF,TGTGCCAGCAGTGAAGGACAGGGACCGAACACTGAAGCTTTCTTT
TRBJ1-2,TRBD1,TRBV5-1,many,CASSIRDRTDGYTF,TGCGCCAGCAGCATTAGGGACAGGACAGATGGCTACACCTTC
TRBJ2-7,-,TRBV7-9,many,CASSWLGYEQYF,TGTGCCAGCAGCTGGCTTGGCTACGAGCAGTACTTC
TRBJ2-7,TRBD1,TRBV20-1,-,CSARGTGGYEQYF,TGCAGTGCTAGGGGGACAGGGGGCTACGAGCAGTACTTC
TRBJ2-2,TRBD1,TRBV10-3,few,CAISGQGGSGELFF,TGTGCCATCAGCGGACAGGGCGGGTCCGGGGAGCTGTTTTTT
TRBJ1-2,-,TRBV7-8,-,CASSLASGGYTF,TGCGCCAGCAGCTTGGCTAGCGGGGGCTACACCTTC
TRBJ2-2,-,TRBV20-1,-,CSAFLRDKNTGELFF,TGCAGTGCCTTTTTGAGGGACAAGAACACCGGGGAGCTGTTTTTT
TRBJ2-2,TRBD2,TRBV7-9,-,CASSRTSGVTGELFF,TGTGCCAGCAGCAGGACTAGCGGGGTCACCGGGGAGCTGTTTTTT
TRBJ2-3,-,TRBV5-5,-,CASSLSGQVGLYF,TGTGCCAGCAGCTTGAGCGGACAAGTCGGACTCTATTTT
TRBJ1-6,-,TRBV4-1,many,CASSHRRFGAVYSPLHF,TGCGCCAGCAGCCACCGACGCTTTGGGGCAGTTTATTCACCCCTCCACTTT
TRBJ1-2,-,TRBV4-3,-,CASSQDRGAGYGYTF,TGCGCCAGCAGCCAAGATCGGGGGGCCGGCTATGGCTACACCTTC